This TCR beta chain came from a study of blood T cell repertoires in COVID-19. Overall study: Some COVID-19 samples were acute and others convalescent; all came from the United States, Italy and Spain. T cells, B-cell-depleted T cells, or PBMCs provided the cDNA or gDNA that served as material.

Methods used by the authors: Reference gene primer amplification in the assay estimated nucleated cell counts. This table comes from immunoSEQ multiplex PCR, and its TCRdb copy is limited to in-frame clones, with some not included. That table is the source of V, J and clone size, and D and trimming were worked out from the DNA. In the table there are about 280,000 clones, around 88% of which are singletons. The V and J ends lost 5 bases and 2 bases, in that order; junction bases with no gene match: 8. Germline loops: CDR1 ENHRY, CDR2 SYGVKD. This CDR3 contains 17 residues. The clonotype was recovered from a woman between 25 and 40 years old who had recovered from COVID-19. This chain uses TRBV10-3 with TRBJ1-5, with 11 positions matching TRBD1. Sample: peripheral blood. This chain's CDR3 is CAISTGTGGGGNQPQHF. The CDR3 nucleotides read TGTGCCATCAGTACCGGGACAGGGGGTGGGGGCAATCAGCCCCAGCATTTT.